Below, one T cell receptor (beta chain) is given with its context. Its antigen is unidentified. This sample is drawn from a study of response to subunit inactivated influenza vaccine. Notes on the study in general: Few new T cells, the authors suggested, are recruited by each seasonal influenza vaccination.

CDR3 size: 12 residues. The germline V gene encodes CDR1 LGHDT and CDR2 YNNKEL (reference sequence). Trimming pared 3 bases from V and 8 bases from J, leaving 8 bases between. One entry per CDR3 protein, called by TCRdb with MiXCR from the RT-PCR reads. The data contain about 310,000 distinct CDR3 sequences, over 20% of them singletons. The starting material was PBMCs from blood, obtained approximately 22 months after vaccination. The chain is built from TRBV3-1 and TRBJ2-4; D remains ambiguous. The TCR originated in a man in his fifties or sixties who received an inactivated influenza vaccine. The CDR3 is CASSHGGDIQYF. Here the CDR3 DNA reads TGTGCCAGCAGCCATGGTGGCGACATTCAGTACTTC.